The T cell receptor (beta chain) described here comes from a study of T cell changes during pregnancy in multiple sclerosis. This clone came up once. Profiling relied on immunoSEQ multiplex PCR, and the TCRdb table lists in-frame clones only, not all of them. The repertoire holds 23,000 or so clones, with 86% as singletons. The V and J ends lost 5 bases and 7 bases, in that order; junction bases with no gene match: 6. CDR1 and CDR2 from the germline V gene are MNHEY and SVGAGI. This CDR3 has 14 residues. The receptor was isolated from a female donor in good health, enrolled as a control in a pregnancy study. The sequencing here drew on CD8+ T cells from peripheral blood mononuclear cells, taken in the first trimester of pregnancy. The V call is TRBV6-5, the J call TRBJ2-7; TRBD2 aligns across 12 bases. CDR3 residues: CASSPSGGAWEQYF. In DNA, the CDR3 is TGTGCCAGCAGTCCTAGCGGGGGGGCCTGGGAGCAGTACTTC.